This TCR beta chain was identified in a study of identifying expanded T cells in peripheral blood. Regarding the study as a whole: Technical replicates showed approximately 1.2 changed clones; about two weeks 15 to 20; four weeks 19. Across healthy donors, higher total template counts meant significantly greater approximately two-week count variance.

No infections or other immune events were documented during collection. With respect to this clone: Antigen unknown.

The CDR3 spans 13 residues. V was cut by 8 bases and J by 9 bases, with 17 bases left in between. Per germline, CDR1 SGHTA and CDR2 FQGNSA. Some clones are missing from TCRdb's copy, which holds only in-frame ones; the method was immunoSEQ multiplex PCR. The sample lists about 97,000 clones; 87% were seen once. This clonotype originated in a person aged 18 to 70 in good health. The specimen sequenced was blood. The rearrangement links TRBV7-2 to TRBJ2-1, with D unclear. The CDR3 loop reads CASSKADRIEQFF. The CDR3 DNA sequence: TGTGCCAGCTCCAAAGCCGATCGTATTGAGCAGTTCTTC.